This TCR beta chain is drawn from a study of cytomegalovirus exposure and HLA in healthy donors. It was with 60 Vbeta and 13 Jbeta primers that the PCR ran. Method: immunoSEQ multiplex PCR; TCRdb's copy keeps in-frame clones and lacks some. Seen here are 110,000 or so clones, 65% to 85% observed once, and the top ten hold about 5.4%. This CDR3 comprises 16 residues. The V gene end was trimmed by 2 bases and the J gene end by 2 bases; junction bases not matched to a gene: 4. The V gene's germline CDR1 is GTSNPN and CDR2 SVGIG (reference sequence). Sequencing was performed on PBMCs. V gene TRBV30 combines with J gene TRBJ2-2; 11 bases fit TRBD2. The receptor's source is a woman in her twenties or thirties in good health and CMV-seropositive. This CDR3 reads CAWSSGTSGNTGELFF. CDR3 in DNA: TGTGCCTGGAGTAGTGGGACTAGCGGTAACACCGGGGAGCTGTTTTTT. Based on the CDR3 plus reference TRBV30 and TRBJ2-2, the full variable domain is SQTIHQWPATLVQPVGSPLSLECTVEGTSNPNLYWYRQAAGRGLQLLFYSVGIGQISSEVPQNLSASRPQDRQFILSSKKLLLSDSGFYLCAWSSGTSGNTGELFFGEGSRLTVL.